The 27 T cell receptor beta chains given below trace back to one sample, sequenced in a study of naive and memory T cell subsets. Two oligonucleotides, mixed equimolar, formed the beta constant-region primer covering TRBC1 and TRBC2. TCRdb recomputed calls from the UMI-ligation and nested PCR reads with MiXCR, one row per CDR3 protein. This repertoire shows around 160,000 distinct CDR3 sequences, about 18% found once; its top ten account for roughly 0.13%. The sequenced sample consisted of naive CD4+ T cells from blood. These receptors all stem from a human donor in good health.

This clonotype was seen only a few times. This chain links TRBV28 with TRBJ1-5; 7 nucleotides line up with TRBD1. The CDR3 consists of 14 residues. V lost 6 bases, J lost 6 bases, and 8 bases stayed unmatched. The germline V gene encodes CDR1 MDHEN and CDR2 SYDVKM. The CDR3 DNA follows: TGTGCCAGCAGCCAAGACAGGGTCCCTCAGCCCCAGCATTTT. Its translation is CASSQDRVPQPQHF.

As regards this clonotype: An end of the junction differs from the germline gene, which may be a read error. The CDR3 protein is CASSLDFPSGSPPHF. In nucleotides, the CDR3 is TGTGCCAGCAGCTTAGATTTCCCCAGTGGCTCACCCCCCCACTTT. The chain couples TRBV7-9 to TRBJ1-6; D remains unclear. This CDR3 has 15 residues. The germline V gene encodes CDR1 SEHNR and CDR2 FQNEAQ (reference sequence).

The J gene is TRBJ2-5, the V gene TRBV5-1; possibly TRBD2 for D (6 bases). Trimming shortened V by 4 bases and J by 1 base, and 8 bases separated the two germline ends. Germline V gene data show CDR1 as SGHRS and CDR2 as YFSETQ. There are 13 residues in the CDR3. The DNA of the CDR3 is TGCGCCAGCAGCGCGGGAATCCAAGAGACCCAGTACTTC. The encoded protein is CASSAGIQETQYF.

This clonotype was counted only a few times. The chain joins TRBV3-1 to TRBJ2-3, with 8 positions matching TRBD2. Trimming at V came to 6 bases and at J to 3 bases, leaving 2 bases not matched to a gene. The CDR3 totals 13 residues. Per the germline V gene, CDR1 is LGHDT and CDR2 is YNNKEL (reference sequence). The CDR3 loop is CASRTSATDTQYF. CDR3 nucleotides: TGTGCCAGCAGGACTAGCGCGACAGATACGCAGTATTTT.

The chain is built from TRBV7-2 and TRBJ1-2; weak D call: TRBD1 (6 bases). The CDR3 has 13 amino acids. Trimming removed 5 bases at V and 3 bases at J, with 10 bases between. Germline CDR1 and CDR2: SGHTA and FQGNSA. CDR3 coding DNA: TGTGCCAGCAGCCGACGGACAGACTATGGCTACACCTTC. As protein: CASSRRTDYGYTF.

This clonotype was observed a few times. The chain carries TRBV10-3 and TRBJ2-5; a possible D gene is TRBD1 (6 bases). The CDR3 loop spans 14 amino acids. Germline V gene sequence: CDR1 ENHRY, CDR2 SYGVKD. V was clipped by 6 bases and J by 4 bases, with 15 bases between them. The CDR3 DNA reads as TGTGCCATCAGGGACAGCCGGAGTGGAGAGACCCAGTACTTC. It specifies CAIRDSRSGETQYF.

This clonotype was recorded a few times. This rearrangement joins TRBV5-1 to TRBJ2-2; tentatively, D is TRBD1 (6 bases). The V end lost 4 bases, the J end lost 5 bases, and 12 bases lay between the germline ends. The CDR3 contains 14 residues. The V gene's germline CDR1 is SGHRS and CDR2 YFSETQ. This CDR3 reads CASSAGQRTGELFF. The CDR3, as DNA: TGCGCCAGCAGCGCCGGACAGCGAACCGGGGAGCTGTTTTTT.

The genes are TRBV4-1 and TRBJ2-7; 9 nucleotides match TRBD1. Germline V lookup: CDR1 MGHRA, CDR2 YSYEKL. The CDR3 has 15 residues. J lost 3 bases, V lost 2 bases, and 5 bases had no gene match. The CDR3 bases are TGCGCCAGCAGCCAACCCGGGACAGGGATCTACGAGCAGTACTTC. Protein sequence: CASSQPGTGIYEQYF.

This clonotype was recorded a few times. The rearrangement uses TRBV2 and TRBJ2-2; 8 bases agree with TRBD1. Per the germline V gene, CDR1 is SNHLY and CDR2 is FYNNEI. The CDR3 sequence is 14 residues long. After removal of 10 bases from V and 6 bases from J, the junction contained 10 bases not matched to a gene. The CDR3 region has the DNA TGTGCCATCAAAGGGCGGACAGGGTCCGGGGAGCTGTTTTTT. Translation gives CAIKGRTGSGELFF.

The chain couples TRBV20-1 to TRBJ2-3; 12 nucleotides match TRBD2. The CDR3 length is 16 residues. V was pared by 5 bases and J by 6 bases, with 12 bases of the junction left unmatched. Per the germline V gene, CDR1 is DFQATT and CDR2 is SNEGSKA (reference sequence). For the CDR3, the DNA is TGCAGTGCTCCACTGACTAGCGGGAGTGGTGATGATACGCAGTATTTT. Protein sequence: CSAPLTSGSGDDTQYF.

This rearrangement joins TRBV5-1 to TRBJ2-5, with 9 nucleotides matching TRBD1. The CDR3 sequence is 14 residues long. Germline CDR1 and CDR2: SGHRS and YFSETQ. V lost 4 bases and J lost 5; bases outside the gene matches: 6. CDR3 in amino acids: CASSPGTGIETQYF. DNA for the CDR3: TGCGCCAGCAGCCCGGGGACAGGGATCGAGACCCAGTACTTC. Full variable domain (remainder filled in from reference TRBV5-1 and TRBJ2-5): KAGVTQTPRYLIKTRGQQVTLSCSPISGHRSVSWYQQTPGQGLQFLFEYFSETQRNKGNFPGRFSGRQFSNSRSEMNVSTLELGDSALYLCASSPGTGIETQYFGPGTRLLVL.

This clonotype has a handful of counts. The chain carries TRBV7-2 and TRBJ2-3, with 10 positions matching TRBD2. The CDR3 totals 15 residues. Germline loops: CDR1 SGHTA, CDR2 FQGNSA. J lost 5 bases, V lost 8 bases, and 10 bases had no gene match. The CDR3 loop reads CASCSSGRAGDTQYF. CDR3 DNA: TGTGCCAGCTGCTCCAGCGGGAGGGCCGGAGATACGCAGTATTTT.

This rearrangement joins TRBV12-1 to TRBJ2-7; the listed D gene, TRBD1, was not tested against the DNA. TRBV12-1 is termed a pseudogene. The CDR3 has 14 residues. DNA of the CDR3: TGTGCCAGCAGCTTTCGACAGGCCCCTTGCGAGCAGTACTTC. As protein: CASSFRQAPCEQYF.

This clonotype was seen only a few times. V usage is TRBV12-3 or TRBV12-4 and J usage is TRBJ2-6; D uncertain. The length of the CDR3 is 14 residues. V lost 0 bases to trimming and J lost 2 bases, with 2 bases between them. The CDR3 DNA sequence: TGTGCCAGCAGTTTAGCGGCTGGGGCCAACGTCCTGACTTTC. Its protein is CASSLAAGANVLTF.

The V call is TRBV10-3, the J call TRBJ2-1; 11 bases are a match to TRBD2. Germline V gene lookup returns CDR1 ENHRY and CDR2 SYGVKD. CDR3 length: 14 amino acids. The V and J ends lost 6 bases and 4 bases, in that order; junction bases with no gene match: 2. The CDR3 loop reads CAIRGTSGYNEQFF. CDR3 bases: TGTGCCATCAGGGGGACTAGCGGTTACAATGAGCAGTTCTTC.

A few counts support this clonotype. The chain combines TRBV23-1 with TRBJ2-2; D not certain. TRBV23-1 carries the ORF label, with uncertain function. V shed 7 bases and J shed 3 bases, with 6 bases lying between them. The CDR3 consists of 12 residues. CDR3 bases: TGCGCCAGCACCCATTACACCGGGGAGCTGTTTTTT. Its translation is CASTHYTGELFF.

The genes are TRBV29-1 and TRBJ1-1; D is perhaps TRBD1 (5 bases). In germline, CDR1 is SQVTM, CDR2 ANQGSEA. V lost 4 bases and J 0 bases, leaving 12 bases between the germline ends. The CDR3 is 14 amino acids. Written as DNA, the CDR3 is TGCAGCGTTGTCGGGGCTCTCATGAACACTGAAGCTTTCTTT. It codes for CSVVGALMNTEAFF.

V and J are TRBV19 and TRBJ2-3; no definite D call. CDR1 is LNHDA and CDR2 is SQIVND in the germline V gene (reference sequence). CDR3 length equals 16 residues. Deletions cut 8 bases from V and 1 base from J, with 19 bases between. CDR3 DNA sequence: TGTGCCAGTGGGATCGACATCTTTCCCGGCACAGATACGCAGTATTTT. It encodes CASGIDIFPGTDTQYF. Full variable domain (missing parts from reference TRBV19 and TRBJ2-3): DGGITQSPKYLFRKEGQNVTLSCEQNLNHDAMYWYRQDPGQGLRLIYYSQIVNDFQKGDIAEGYSVSREKKESFPLTVTSAQKNPTAFYLCASGIDIFPGTDTQYFGPGTRLTVL.

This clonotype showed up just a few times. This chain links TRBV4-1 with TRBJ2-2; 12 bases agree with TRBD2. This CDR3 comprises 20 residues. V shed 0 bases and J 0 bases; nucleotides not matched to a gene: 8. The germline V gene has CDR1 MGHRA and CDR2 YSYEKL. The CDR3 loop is CASSQERGLAGSPNTGELFF. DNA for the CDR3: TGCGCCAGCAGCCAAGAGAGAGGACTAGCGGGATCCCCGAACACCGGGGAGCTGTTTTTT.

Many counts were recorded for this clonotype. CDR3 in amino acids: CASSSRRGTGGDEQYF. CDR3 nucleotides: TGTGCCAGCAGCAGCCGTCGGGGGACAGGGGGCGACGAGCAGTACTTC. The chain links TRBV7-2 to TRBJ2-7; 12 bases align to TRBD1. V shed 5 bases, J shed 5 bases, and the junction held 10 bases outside the gene matches. CDR1 and CDR2 from the germline V gene are SGHTA and FQGNSA. CDR3 length: 16 amino acids.

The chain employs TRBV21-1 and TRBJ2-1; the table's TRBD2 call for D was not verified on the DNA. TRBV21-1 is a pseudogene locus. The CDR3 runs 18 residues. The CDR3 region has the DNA TGTGCCAGCCAGCGACTCCTAGCGGGAGGTCTTAACGTCAATGAGCAGTTCTTC. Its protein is CASQRLLAGGLNVNEQFF.

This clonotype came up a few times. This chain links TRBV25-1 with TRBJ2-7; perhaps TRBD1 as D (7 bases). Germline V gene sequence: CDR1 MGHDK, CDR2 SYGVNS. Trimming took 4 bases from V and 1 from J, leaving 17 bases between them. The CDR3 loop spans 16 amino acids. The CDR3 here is CASSAPDRRGSYEQYF. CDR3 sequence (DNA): TGTGCCAGCAGTGCCCCGGACAGGAGGGGATCCTACGAGCAGTACTTC.

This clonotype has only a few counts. CDR3 region: CASSWSGRAWETQYF. The CDR3 DNA is TGTGCCAGCAGCTGGAGCGGGAGGGCCTGGGAGACCCAGTACTTC. J is TRBJ2-5 and V is TRBV11-1; 10 bases map to TRBD2. CDR1 is SGHAT and CDR2 is FQDESV in the germline V gene (reference sequence). V shed 4 bases and J 5 bases; nucleotides not matched to a gene: 7. The CDR3 runs to 15 residues. Supplemented by reference TRBV11-1 and TRBJ2-5, the full variable domain reads EAEVAQSPRYKITEKSQAVAFWCDPISGHATLYWYRQILGQGPELLVQFQDESVVDDSQLPKDRFSAERLKGVDSTLKIQPAELGDSAMYLCASSWSGRAWETQYFGPGTRLLVL.

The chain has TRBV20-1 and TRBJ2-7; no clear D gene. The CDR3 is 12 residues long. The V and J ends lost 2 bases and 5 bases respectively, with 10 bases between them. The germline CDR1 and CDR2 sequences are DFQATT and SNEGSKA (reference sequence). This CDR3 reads CSARRTVDEQYF. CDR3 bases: TGCAGTGCTAGACGTACTGTGGACGAGCAGTACTTC.

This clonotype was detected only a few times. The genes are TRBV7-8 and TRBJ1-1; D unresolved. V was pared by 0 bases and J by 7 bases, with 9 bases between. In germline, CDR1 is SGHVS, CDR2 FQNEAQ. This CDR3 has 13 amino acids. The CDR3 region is CASSLAPGNEAFF. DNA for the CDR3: TGTGCCAGCAGCTTAGCGCCGGGGAATGAAGCTTTCTTT.

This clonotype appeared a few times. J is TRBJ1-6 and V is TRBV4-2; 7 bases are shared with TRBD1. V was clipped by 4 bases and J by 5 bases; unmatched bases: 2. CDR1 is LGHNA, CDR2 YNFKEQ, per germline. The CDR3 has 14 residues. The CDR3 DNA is TGTGCCAGCAGCCTAGGGACAGATAATTCACCCCTCCACTTT. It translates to CASSLGTDNSPLHF.

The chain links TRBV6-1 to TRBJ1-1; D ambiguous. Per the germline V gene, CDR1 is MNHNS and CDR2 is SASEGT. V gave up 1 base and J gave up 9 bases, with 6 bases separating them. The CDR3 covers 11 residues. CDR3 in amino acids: CASSEEVKAFF. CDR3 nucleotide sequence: TGTGCCAGCAGTGAAGAGGTGAAAGCTTTCTTT.